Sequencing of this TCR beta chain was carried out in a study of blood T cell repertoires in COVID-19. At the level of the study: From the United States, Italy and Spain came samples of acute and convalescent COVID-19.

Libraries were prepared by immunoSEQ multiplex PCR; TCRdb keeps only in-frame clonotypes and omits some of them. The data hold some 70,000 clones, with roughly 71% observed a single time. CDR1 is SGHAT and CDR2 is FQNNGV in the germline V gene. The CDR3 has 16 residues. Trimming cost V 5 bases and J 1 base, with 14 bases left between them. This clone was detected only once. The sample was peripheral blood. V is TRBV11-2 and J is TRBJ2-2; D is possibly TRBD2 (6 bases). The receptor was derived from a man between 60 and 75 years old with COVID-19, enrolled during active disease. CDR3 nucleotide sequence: TGTGCCAGCAGCAGCGGGCGAGCGGGGAACACCGGGGAGCTGTTTTTT. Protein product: CASSSGRAGNTGELFF.